The rows below give T cell receptor beta chains drawn from one sample of a study of OX40 agonist ivuxolimab in advanced cancers. This table comes from immunoSEQ multiplex PCR, and its TCRdb copy is limited to in-frame clones, with some not included. Among tens of thousands of clones listed, roughly four fifths were seen once. This sample comprised CD4+ or CD8+ T cells sorted from blood, obtained in a trial of the OX40 agonist ivuxolimab. The receptors come from an adult with an advanced solid tumor such as melanoma, head and neck, liver or kidney cancer. The CDR3 runs from the conserved cysteine through the conserved F or W. A D gene is named only where the DNA matches it firmly. Some rows mark clone size as missing; the rest say once, few, many or name a class of expanded clone.

J | D | V | size | length | CDR3 | DNA
TRBJ2-7 | - | TRBV7-2 | once | 13 | CASSLGQPYEQYF | TGTGCCAGCAGCCTAGGACAGCCCTACGAGCAGTACTTC
TRBJ1-1 | TRBD1 | TRBV7-9 | - | 14 | CASSRQGARTEAFF | TGTGCCAGCAGCCGACAGGGGGCGCGAACTGAAGCTTTCTTT
TRBJ2-1 | TRBD2 | TRBV5-1 | - | 15 | CASSTPLADYNEQFF | TGCGCCAGCAGCACACCCCTAGCGGATTACAATGAGCAGTTCTTC
TRBJ1-4 | TRBD1 | TRBV2 | - | 16 | CASSEAGGTGVEKLFF | TGTGCCAGCAGTGAAGCTGGAGGGACAGGGGTCGAAAAACTGTTTTTT
TRBJ2-5 | TRBD2 | TRBV6-6 | - | 14 | CASSYAGGQETQYF | TGTGCCAGCAGTTACGCGGGAGGGCAAGAGACCCAGTACTTC
TRBJ1-1 | - | TRBV18 | - | 16 | CASSPLRGRRDTEAFF | TGTGCCAGCTCACCACTTCGGGGACGGAGGGACACTGAAGCTTTCTTT
TRBJ1-2 | TRBD1 | TRBV18 | - | 13 | CASSPQDRAGYTF | TGTGCCAGCTCACCACAGGACAGGGCTGGCTACACCTTC
TRBJ2-3 | TRBD2 | TRBV19 | - | 14 | CAGLAGTSTDTQYF | TGTGCAGGACTAGCGGGGACTAGCACAGATACGCAGTATTTT
TRBJ2-2 | - | TRBV7-3 | - | 12 | CASSLISGELFF | TGTGCCAGCAGCTTAATTTCCGGGGAGCTGTTTTTT
TRBJ1-5 | - | TRBV18 | - | 13 | CASSGQRDQPQHF | TGTGCCAGCTCGGGGCAGCGAGATCAGCCCCAGCATTTT
TRBJ1-5 | - | TRBV30 | - | 14 | CAWSVVRGTQPQHF | TGTGCCTGGAGTGTAGTCCGGGGTACTCAGCCCCAGCATTTT
TRBJ2-1 | - | TRBV11-3 | - | 15 | CASSLDRQSGNEQFF | TGTGCCAGCAGCTTAGATCGTCAGAGTGGCAATGAGCAGTTCTTC
TRBJ1-3 | - | TRBV7-9 | once | 17 | CASSLRGGHLSGNTIYF | TGTGCCAGCAGCTTAAGGGGCGGACACCTCTCTGGAAACACCATATATTTT
TRBJ1-2 | - | TRBV11-2 | - | 14 | CASSSGQTNYGYTF | TGTGCCAGCAGCTCAGGACAGACTAACTATGGCTACACCTTC
TRBJ2-1 | - | TRBV14 | - | 13 | CASSQEPRGKQFF | TGTGCCAGCAGCCAAGAACCCAGGGGTAAGCAGTTCTTC
TRBJ2-4 | TRBD1 | TRBV28 | few | 16 | CASSTPGQGTWNIQYF | TGTGCCAGCAGTACTCCGGGACAGGGGACGTGGAACATTCAGTACTTC
TRBJ1-1 | - | TRBV18 | - | 14 | CASSPQTGYTEAFF | TGTGCCAGCTCCCCTCAGACTGGATACACTGAAGCTTTCTTT
TRBJ1-6 | - | TRBV13 | - | 13 | CASSLRDNSPLHF | TGTGCCAGCAGCTTACGGGATAATTCACCCCTCCACTTT
TRBJ1-1 | - | TRBV5-1 | - | 14 | CASSLGDMNTEAFF | TGCGCCAGCAGCTTGGGGGACATGAACACTGAAGCTTTCTTT
TRBJ1-1 | - | TRBV7-9 | few | 14 | CASSRREEGTEAFF | TGTGCCAGCAGCCGGAGGGAGGAGGGCACTGAAGCTTTCTTT
TRBJ2-7 | TRBD2 | TRBV15 | few | 14 | CATSRGLAVPPQYF | TGTGCCACCAGCAGGGGACTAGCGGTCCCGCCGCAGTACTTC
TRBJ1-2 | - | TRBV7-9 | few | 12 | CASSIGGYGYTF | TGTGCCAGCAGCATAGGTGGCTATGGCTACACCTTC
TRBJ1-6 | - | TRBV5-1 | - | 15 | CASSLGQTNNSPLHF | TGCGCCAGCAGCTTGGGACAGACTAATAATTCACCCCTCCACTTT
TRBJ2-3 | TRBD1 | TRBV29-1 | - | 14 | CSVVRTGGSDTQYF | TGCAGCGTTGTTAGAACAGGGGGCTCAGATACGCAGTATTTT
TRBJ1-4 | - | TRBV28 | - | 16 | CASSLWGGGSNEKLFF | TGTGCCAGCAGTTTATGGGGGGGCGGCTCTAATGAAAAACTGTTTTTT
TRBJ2-7 | TRBD1 | TRBV6-1 | - | 16 | CASSGNRGSQTYEQYF | TGTGCCAGCAGTGGAAACAGGGGGTCCCAAACCTACGAGCAGTACTTC
TRBJ2-5 | TRBD2 | TRBV10-3 | - | 15 | CAIRSASGAQETQYF | TGTGCCATCAGATCTGCGAGCGGGGCACAAGAGACCCAGTACTTC
TRBJ2-1 | TRBD2 | TRBV7-3 | - | 14 | CASSPRLADNEQFF | TGTGCCAGCAGCCCCCGACTAGCGGACAATGAGCAGTTCTTC
TRBJ2-7 | - | TRBV7-2 | - | 15 | CASSLAARGAYEQYF | TGTGCCAGCAGCTTAGCTGCCAGGGGTGCCTACGAGCAGTACTTC
TRBJ2-5 | - | TRBV9 | - | 15 | CASSPTGTRQETQYF | TGTGCCAGCAGCCCAACAGGGACTCGCCAAGAGACCCAGTACTTC
TRBJ2-3 | - | TRBV7-2 | - | 14 | CASSLDVGTDTQYF | TGTGCCAGCAGCTTGGACGTAGGGACAGATACGCAGTATTTT
TRBJ1-2 | - | TRBV27 | - | 17 | CASKPLVGVPNNYGYTF | TGTGCCAGCAAACCATTGGTGGGGGTCCCAAATAACTATGGCTACACCTTC
TRBJ2-2 | - | TRBV27 | - | 16 | CASSFVRPSNTGELFF | TGTGCCAGCAGTTTCGTACGTCCATCGAACACCGGGGAGCTGTTTTTT
TRBJ2-5 | - | TRBV11-3 | - | 15 | CASSTSRGGLETQYF | TGTGCCAGCAGCACAAGCAGAGGGGGTCTGGAGACCCAGTACTTC
TRBJ2-5 | - | TRBV10-3 | once | 11 | CASYSGETQYF | TGTGCTAGCTATTCCGGGGAGACCCAGTACTTC
TRBJ1-2 | - | TRBV7-2 | - | 13 | CASSLQPAQGYTF | TGTGCCAGCAGCCTTCAGCCGGCGCAGGGCTACACCTTC
TRBJ2-1 | - | TRBV13 | - | 16 | CASSLGVPRSYNEQFF | TGTGCCAGCAGCTTAGGGGTACCCCGCTCCTACAATGAGCAGTTCTTC
TRBJ1-1 | - | TRBV29-1 | - | 12 | CSVAYRSTEAFF | TGCAGCGTTGCATATCGGAGCACTGAAGCTTTCTTT
TRBJ2-4 | TRBD2 | TRBV5-1 | - | 18 | CASSGGTSGDLAKNIQYF | TGCGCCAGCAGCGGCGGGACTAGCGGGGACCTAGCCAAAAACATTCAGTACTTC
TRBJ2-7 | - | TRBV21-1 | - | 17 | CASSILTSVGAPYEQYF | TGTGCCAGCAGCATCCTGACTAGCGTCGGTGCTCCCTACGAGCAGTACTTC
TRBJ1-1 | - | TRBV7-2 | once | 13 | CASSLIMDTEAFF | TGTGCCAGCAGCTTAATCATGGACACTGAAGCTTTCTTT
TRBJ1-2 | TRBD1 | TRBV29-1 | - | 12 | CSVVGQGSGYTF | TGCAGCGTTGTGGGACAGGGTAGTGGCTACACCTTC
TRBJ1-3 | - | TRBV7-9 | - | 13 | CASSLDPGNTIYF | TGTGCCAGCAGCTTAGACCCAGGAAACACCATATATTTT
TRBJ2-7 | TRBD2 | TRBV4-1 | - | 17 | CASSQSAGASGIYEQYF | TGCGCCAGCAGCCAATCTGCTGGCGCTAGCGGAATCTACGAGCAGTACTTC
TRBJ1-3 | - | TRBV28 | - | 15 | CASLSGHPSGNTIYF | TGTGCCAGCCTAAGCGGACACCCCTCTGGAAACACCATATATTTT
TRBJ2-1 | TRBD2 | TRBV5-5 | - | 16 | CASSFRLAGERNEQFF | TGTGCCAGCAGCTTCCGGCTAGCGGGAGAAAGGAATGAGCAGTTCTTC
TRBJ2-3 | - | TRBV19 | - | 15 | CASSTPRDVPDTQYF | TGTGCCAGTAGTACCCCCCGGGACGTCCCAGATACGCAGTATTTT
TRBJ2-1 | - | TRBV7-2 | - | 14 | CASSPETRYNEQFF | TGTGCCAGCAGCCCGGAGACTAGATACAATGAGCAGTTCTTC
TRBJ2-1 | TRBD2 | TRBV2 | - | 15 | CASRGAGGTYNEQFF | TGTGCCAGCAGAGGAGCGGGGGGCACCTACAATGAGCAGTTCTTC
TRBJ2-7 | - | TRBV20-1 | - | 11 | CSARDSYEQYF | TGCAGTGCTAGAGACTCCTACGAGCAGTACTTC
TRBJ1-1 | - | TRBV10-2 | - | 14 | CASSRLTVNTEAFF | TGCGCCAGCAGCCGCCTGACAGTGAACACTGAAGCTTTCTTT